The next 20 T cell receptor beta chains were all read from a single sample in a study of CXCR3-negative and CXCR3-positive naive CD8 T cells. General study points: Naive cells positive for CXCR3 carried more hydrophobic TRB CDR3s than CXCR3-negative ones.

The antigens for these receptors are not known. The TRB cDNA libraries were prepared by 5' RACE with UMI labels. TCRdb reworked the 5' RACE reads into one entry per CDR3 protein, no DNA. This table holds about 6,800 distinct CDR3 sequences. Sequenced: naive CXCR3+ CD8+ T cells from blood. Subset defined: CD45RO-CCR7+CD27+CD95- naive CD8+ T cells expressing CXCR3 (TNR3+). The receptor source for this set is a human donor in good health. Some clones in this sample may be carry-over from other donors' samples.

The CDR3 is CASSQDIGEQFF. The V and J genes are TRBV4-1 and TRBJ2-1. The length of the CDR3 is 12 residues. Per the germline V gene, CDR1 is MGHRA and CDR2 is YSYEKL.

This clonotype registers medium-sized by frequency. This sequence joins TRBV7-9 and TRBJ2-2. The CDR3 is made up of 13 amino acids. The germline V gene encodes CDR1 SEHNR and CDR2 FQNEAQ (reference sequence). This CDR3 reads CASKTANTGELFF. Drawing the rest from reference TRBV7-9 and TRBJ2-2, the complete variable domain is DTGVSQNPRHKITKRGQNVTFRCDPISEHNRLYWYRQTLGQGPEFLTYFQNEAQLEKSRLLSDRFSAERPKGSFSTLEIQRTEQGDSAMYLCASKTANTGELFFGEGSRLTVL.

The chain combines TRBV29-1 with TRBJ2-1; the TCRdb call, TRBD1, lacks DNA for checking. The V gene's germline CDR1 is SQVTM and CDR2 ANQGSEA. The CDR3 loop spans 15 amino acids. CDR3 amino acids: CSVEDPGHPYNEQFF.

This chain connects TRBV19 to TRBJ2-1; TCRdb's D call of TRBD1 is untestable without DNA. The length of the CDR3 is 15 residues. The germline V gene encodes CDR1 LNHDA and CDR2 SQIVND (reference sequence). CDR3 region: CASTGEAVSYNEQFF. Full variable domain (remainder filled in from reference TRBV19 and TRBJ2-1): DGGITQSPKYLFRKEGQNVTLSCEQNLNHDAMYWYRQDPGQGLRLIYYSQIVNDFQKGDIAEGYSVSREKKESFPLTVTSAQKNPTAFYLCASTGEAVSYNEQFFGPGTRLTVL.

The chain carries TRBV5-5 and TRBJ2-5; as DNA is missing, the TRBD2 call by TCRdb cannot be tested. CDR1 is SGHKS, CDR2 YYEKEE, per germline (reference sequence). The CDR3 is 17 residues long. CDR3 in amino acids: CASSPLFNRQGPETQYF. The full variable domain, completed using reference TRBV5-5 and TRBJ2-5, is DAGVTQSPTHLIKTRGQQVTLRCSPISGHKSVSWYQQVLGQGPQFIFQYYEKEERGRGNFPDRFSARQFPNYSSELNVNALLLGDSALYLCASSPLFNRQGPETQYFGPGTRLLVL.

By frequency, this clonotype registers medium-sized. The chain combines TRBV29-1 with TRBJ2-1. Germline loops: CDR1 SQVTM, CDR2 ANQGSEA. The CDR3 runs 11 residues. The CDR3: CSVVGYNEQFF.

According to its frequency, this clonotype is medium-sized. The chain recombines TRBV7-8 with TRBJ2-7; TCRdb picks TRBD2, but there is no DNA to check that call. Germline CDR1 reads SGHVS; CDR2 reads FQNEAQ. This CDR3 has 14 residues. CDR3 in amino acids: CATGGTSSSYEQYF.

This chain joins TRBV5-1 and TRBJ2-2; TCRdb calls TRBD1, which cannot be checked without DNA. The CDR3 covers 17 residues. Germline assignment: CDR1 SGHRS and CDR2 YFSETQ. The CDR3 is CASSLLGQLPYTGELFF.

V is TRBV9 and J is TRBJ1-1. Germline CDR1 is SGDLS and CDR2 is YYNGEE. This CDR3 comprises 14 residues. The CDR3 loop is CASSVGSVDTEAFF.

The chain has TRBV29-1 and TRBJ1-2. This CDR3 spans 12 amino acids. Germline lookup yields CDR1 SQVTM and CDR2 ANQGSEA. The CDR3 spells CSVEVQLYGYTF.

The chain joins TRBV28 to TRBJ1-5; absent DNA, TCRdb's TRBD1 call cannot be checked. Germline CDR1 and CDR2: MDHEN and SYDVKM. This CDR3 has 14 amino acids. CDR3 sequence reads: CASSQTDSNQPQHF.

This clonotype ranks as medium-sized in terms of frequency. V is TRBV5-6 and J is TRBJ2-1. The CDR3 length is 15 residues. The germline V gene encodes CDR1 SGHDT and CDR2 YYEEEE. CDR3 amino acids: CASRPSTGTYNEQFF.

Considering frequency, this clonotype is medium-sized (0.01 to 0.1%). The gene calls are TRBV28 and TRBJ2-1; TCRdb names TRBD2, which stays unverified in the absence of DNA. CDR1 MDHEN and CDR2 SYDVKM come from the germline V gene. This CDR3 region has 13 residues. CDR3 sequence: CASSPEGRNEQFF.

V and J are TRBV29-1 and TRBJ1-5. CDR1 SQVTM and CDR2 ANQGSEA come from the germline V gene. There are 13 residues in the CDR3. The CDR3 sequence is CSVEAESNQPQHF.

This chain joins TRBV6-1 and TRBJ2-7. The germline V gene encodes CDR1 MNHNS and CDR2 SASEGT. The CDR3 has 15 residues. CDR3: CASSQAPGTYYEQYF.

Considering frequency, this clonotype is medium-sized (0.01 to 0.1%). The CDR3 spells CASSKRDRGLQETQYF. This chain connects TRBV2 to TRBJ2-5; TCRdb's assignment of TRBD1 cannot be checked, as there is no DNA. The V gene's germline CDR1 is SNHLY and CDR2 FYNNEI. This CDR3 is 16 amino acids long.

The chain joins TRBV10-2 to TRBJ2-7; TCRdb names TRBD2, which stays unverified in the absence of DNA. This CDR3 spans 18 amino acids. Germline assignment: CDR1 WSHSY and CDR2 SAAADI. The CDR3 protein is CASSEPGGARTFPYEQYF.

The gene calls are TRBV5-1 and TRBJ2-1; absent DNA, TCRdb's TRBD2 call cannot be checked. There are 16 residues in the CDR3. Germline V gives CDR1 SGHRS, CDR2 YFSETQ. The CDR3 sequence is CASSLGGPGGPNEQFF.

Considering frequency, this clonotype is medium-sized. This chain connects TRBV15 to TRBJ2-7; TCRdb's D call of TRBD1 is untestable without DNA. The germline V gene encodes CDR1 LNHNV and CDR2 YYDKDF (reference sequence). The CDR3 consists of 13 residues. The chain's CDR3 is CATSMAGTYEQYF.

The V gene is TRBV6-5, the J gene TRBJ2-7. CDR3 length: 11 amino acids. The V gene's germline CDR1 is MNHEY and CDR2 SVGAGI. Here the CDR3 reads CASSYKDEQYF.